The 10 T cell receptor beta chains in this list originate from one sample, sequenced in a study of post-analysis software for immune sequencing data. These receptors have no identified antigens. Unique molecular identifiers had been added to the TCR beta cDNA libraries. TCRdb re-analysed the PCR reads in MiXCR, keeping a single row per CDR3 protein. The sample lists hundreds of thousands of distinct CDR3 sequences; 59% were seen once. Study conclusions and caveats: Among roughly five TRBV segments more frequent in patients than controls were TRBV5-6, TRBV5-1 and TRBV20-1.

Sequenced material: blood. All receptors derive from a girl aged 2-9 years with multiple sclerosis.

The chain combines TRBV20-1 with TRBJ2-7; 10 bases are a match to TRBD2. There are 14 residues in the CDR3. Germline CDR1 is DFQATT and CDR2 is SNEGSKA (reference sequence). Trimming removed 2 bases from V and 3 bases from J; junction bases left unmatched: 4. The CDR3 DNA follows: TGCAGTGCTAGACCCGGGACTAGCGACTACGAGCAGTACTTC. Its translation is CSARPGTSDYEQYF.

This clonotype was recorded a few times. This chain links TRBV5-1 with TRBJ2-3, with 7 bases that match TRBD1. The CDR3 consists of 13 residues. V was pared by 0 bases and J by 14 bases, with 9 bases of the junction left unmatched. Germline V lookup: CDR1 SGHRS, CDR2 YFSETQ. The CDR3: CASSLEDREIWYF. For the CDR3, the DNA is TGCGCCAGCAGCTTGGAAGACAGGGAAATATGGTATTTT.

Concerning this clonotype: The junction departs from germline at one end; a sequencing error may be responsible. V and J are TRBV10-3 and TRBJ2-5; D unresolved. The CDR3 consists of 14 residues. Germline CDR1 and CDR2: ENHRY and SYGVKD. The CDR3 loop reads CAIKATVTEETQYF. CDR3 nucleotide sequence: TGCGCCATCAAGGCGACGGTTACCGAAGAGACCCAGTACTTC.

This chain links TRBV2 with TRBJ2-5; TRBD2 matches 8 bases. This CDR3 is built from 14 residues. Trimming removed 6 bases from V and 1 base from J; junction bases left unmatched: 4. The germline gives CDR1 SNHLY, CDR2 FYNNEI. The CDR3 loop reads CASSQREIQETQYF. The DNA of the CDR3 is TGTGCCAGCAGCCAGCGGGAGATCCAAGAGACCCAGTACTTC.

About this clonotype itself: One junction end disagrees with the germline gene, perhaps due to a read error. The CDR3 loop reads CASSVSRWREPGYEQCF. CDR3 bases: TGTGCCAGCAGCGTTTCTAGGTGGCGGGAGCCGGGCTACGAGCAGTGCTTC. The chain carries TRBV7-8 and TRBJ2-4; 7 nucleotides match TRBD2. This CDR3 is 17 amino acids long. The germline gives CDR1 SGHVS, CDR2 FQNEAQ.

The chain employs TRBV4-1 and TRBJ1-1; the D gene is possibly TRBD1 (6 bases). The V gene's germline CDR1 is MGHRA and CDR2 YSYEKL. This CDR3 has 11 residues. V dropped 5 bases and J dropped 10 bases, with 11 bases sitting between them. The CDR3 spells CASSSRGRAFF. Here the CDR3 DNA reads TGCGCCAGCAGCTCTCGGGGGCGAGCTTTCTTT.

This clonotype was detected only a few times. The V call is TRBV29-1, the J call TRBJ2-1, with D possibly TRBD1 on 5 matching bases. The CDR3 extends over 14 amino acids. CDR1 is SQVTM, CDR2 ANQGSEA, per germline. V lost 3 bases and J lost 6, with 15 bases in between. CDR3 region: CSVEGSRVGNEQFF. The CDR3 DNA sequence: TGCAGCGTTGAGGGATCCAGGGTAGGCAATGAGCAGTTCTTC.

V and J are TRBV20-1 and TRBJ2-3; the match to TRBD2 covers 12 bases. CDR3 size: 15 residues. Looked up from germline, CDR1 is DFQATT and CDR2 is SNEGSKA (reference sequence). After removal of 4 bases from V and 2 bases from J, the junction contained 4 bases not matched to a gene. CDR3 protein: CSATRTSGDTDTQYF. In DNA form, the CDR3 reads TGCAGTGCTACAAGGACTAGCGGGGACACAGATACGCAGTATTTT.

The genes are TRBV6-5 and TRBJ2-5; TRBD2 aligns across 12 bases. Losses at the gene ends were 5 bases for V and 4 bases for J; bases not matched to a gene: 5. This CDR3 has 15 amino acids. CDR1 and CDR2 from the germline V gene are MNHEY and SVGAGI. The CDR3 is CASSNLAGGAETQYF. The CDR3, as DNA: TGTGCCAGCAGTAACCTAGCGGGAGGGGCAGAGACCCAGTACTTC.

This clonotype was detected only once. The genes are TRBV12-3 or TRBV12-4 and TRBJ1-5, with 8 bases that match TRBD1. This CDR3 has 13 residues. The junction had 6 bases not matched to a gene; V was cut back by 10 bases and J by 4 bases. CDR3 DNA sequence: TGTGCCATCGGACAGGGATGGAATCAGCCCCAGCATTTT. It is translated as CAIGQGWNQPQHF.